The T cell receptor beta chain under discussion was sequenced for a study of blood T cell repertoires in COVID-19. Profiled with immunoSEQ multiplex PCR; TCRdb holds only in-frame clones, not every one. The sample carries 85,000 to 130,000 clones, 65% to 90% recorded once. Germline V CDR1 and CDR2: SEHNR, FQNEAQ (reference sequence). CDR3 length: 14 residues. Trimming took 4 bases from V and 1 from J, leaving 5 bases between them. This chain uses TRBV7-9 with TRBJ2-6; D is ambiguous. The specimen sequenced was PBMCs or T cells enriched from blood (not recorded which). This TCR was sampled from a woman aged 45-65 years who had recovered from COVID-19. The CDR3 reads CASSSQSGANVLTF. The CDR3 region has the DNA TGTGCCAGCAGCTCCCAATCTGGGGCCAACGTCCTGACTTTC.